This T cell receptor beta chain is from a study of a mutant IDH1 vaccine in newly diagnosed glioma. Study as a whole: Vaccines were first given 4-6 weeks after radiotherapy alone, or with temozolomide cycles. Broader study findings: Immune responses arising from the vaccine appeared in just under 95% of patients.

Produced via immunoSEQ multiplex PCR; TCRdb's table is partial and in-frame only. Of over 45,000 clones in the sample, under 90% were seen once. The CDR3 sequence is 15 residues long. Germline CDR1 MNHEY, CDR2 SMNVEV (reference sequence). Trimming stripped 7 bases from V and 7 bases from J, with 20 bases between. Noted time point: week 5, during vaccination. Each dose of the vaccine consisted of 300 ug of mutant IDH1 20-mer peptide, with topical imiquimod. The donors had new WHO grade 3 or 4 astrocytomas; these were IDH1-mutant and ATRX-lost. This clone was counted once. Its matching antigen is unknown.

This material consisted of PBMCs, taken from a glioma patient whose treatment included an IDH1 peptide vaccine. The receptor's source is a woman aged 50 to 60 with glioma. V gene TRBV27 combines with J gene TRBJ1-5; D is possibly TRBD1 (5 bases). As DNA, the CDR3 is TGTGCCAGCACCAATCGTCGTGGGACTCAACAGCCCCAGCATTTT. Amino acid sequence: CASTNRRGTQQPQHF.